A selection of T cell receptor beta chains follows, all from one sample in a study of blood T cells in healthy people across ages. TCRdb passed the 5' RACE reads through MiXCR, listing each CDR3 protein once. The profile shows about 1.6 million distinct CDR3 sequences, about 32% of them singletons. Sequencing was carried out using blood. Receptor source: a woman aged 25 to 39 in good health. Each CDR3 is given with its conserved first and last residue. A D gene is named only where the DNA matches it firmly. Rows give clone size only sometimes, using once, few, many, or a class for an expanded clone.

CDR3 DNA	CDR3 protein	clone size	V gene	D gene	J gene
TGCAGCGTTGAATTACAGGGGGACACGGGTACGCAGTATTTT	CSVELQGDTGTQYF	many	TRBV29-1	TRBD1	TRBJ2-3
TGTGCCAGCTTGCGGGACTACCCAGCCTACGAGCAGTACTTC	CASLRDYPAYEQYF	NA	TRBV6-5	TRBD2	TRBJ2-7
TGTGCCAGCAGCCAAACGCTAGCCAACACTGAAGCTTTCTTT	CASSQTLANTEAFF	NA	TRBV4-2	NA	TRBJ1-1
TGTGCCAGCAGCTCGATTGAGACCCAGTACTTC	CASSSIETQYF	NA	TRBV3-1	NA	TRBJ2-5
TGCAGCGTTGAAGGGCAGGCCCCCACAGATACGCAGTATTTT	CSVEGQAPTDTQYF	few	TRBV29-1	NA	TRBJ2-3
TGCAGTGCCAGCCCCGGGACTAGCGGGAGGGTAGAGACCCAGTACTTC	CSASPGTSGRVETQYF	few	TRBV20-1	TRBD2	TRBJ2-5
TGTGCCAGCACCCGGGACCCGCTTGGGAGCGTCACTGAAGCTTTCTTT	CASTRDPLGSVTEAFF	NA	TRBV9	NA	TRBJ1-1
TGTGCCAGCAGTCCCGGGAACAGCGGGAGACGAGAGACCCAGTACTTC	CASSPGNSGRRETQYF	few	TRBV6-2/TRBV6-3	TRBD2	TRBJ2-5
TGTGCCAGCACCTCGAGGGCTATCTCCTACAATGAGCAGTTCTTC	CASTSRAISYNEQFF	few	TRBV7-6	NA	TRBJ2-1
TGCAGTGCTAAGATTGCTACGGGACCCAGGCGGTTCTTC	CSAKIATGPRRFF	NA	TRBV20-1	NA	TRBJ2-1
TGTGCCAGCTCTAACCCTTGGACAGGGGAAGGTGAGCAGTACTTC	CASSNPWTGEGEQYF	NA	TRBV28	TRBD1	TRBJ2-5
TGCAGTGCTAGTGGGGACAGGGGGAACGAGCAGTACTTC	CSASGDRGNEQYF	NA	TRBV20-1	TRBD1	TRBJ2-7
TGTGCCAACAGCGGGACAGCCGGGGAGACCCAGTACTTC	CANSGTAGETQYF	NA	TRBV7-7	NA	TRBJ2-5
TGCAGTTATCGGGCGGGAGCGGGCTACAATGAGCAGTTCTTC	CSYRAGAGYNEQFF	many	TRBV29-1	TRBD2	TRBJ2-1
TGTGCCAGCAGCACGACAGGAACCCGGGATGGCTACACCTTC	CASSTTGTRDGYTF	few	TRBV11-2	NA	TRBJ1-2
TGTGCCAGCAGTTTAGTTCCGATTGGGGGGCTTAACTATGGCTACACCTTC	CASSLVPIGGLNYGYTF	few	TRBV27	NA	TRBJ1-2
TGTGCCAGCAGTTACCGACAGCACACTGAAGCTTTCTTT	CASSYRQHTEAFF	NA	TRBV6-6	NA	TRBJ1-1
TGTGCCAGTGACAAGAGCTCCTACAATGAGCAGTTCTTC	CASDKSSYNEQFF	many	TRBV7-9	NA	TRBJ2-1
TGCGCCAGCCTGTCGAGGGTCGGGAACACTGAAGCTTTCTTT	CASLSRVGNTEAFF	NA	TRBV5-1	NA	TRBJ1-1
TGCAGCGTTGTAGGCAGGGAAGGAGCCTACGAGCAGTACTTC	CSVVGREGAYEQYF	many	TRBV29-1	NA	TRBJ2-7
TGTGCCAGTAATGGCCCGAGCAATCAGCCCCAGCATTTT	CASNGPSNQPQHF	NA	TRBV19	NA	TRBJ1-5
TGTGCCACCAGTGATCCTTGGACTGTCTATGGCTACACCTTC	CATSDPWTVYGYTF	once	TRBV24-1	NA	TRBJ1-2
TGTGCCAGCAGTTTATCCTGGGGCGCCTTTTCCGAGCAGTACTTC	CASSLSWGAFSEQYF	few	TRBV27	NA	TRBJ2-7
TGTGCCAGCAGCGTAGGAGGGGTCAGCTCCTACAATGAGCAGTTCTTC	CASSVGGVSSYNEQFF	few	TRBV9	NA	TRBJ2-1
TGTGCCAGCGCGGGGGGGAACAATCAGCCCCAGCATTTT	CASAGGNNQPQHF	NA	TRBV6-1	NA	TRBJ1-5
TGTGCCACCAGCAAGCAGGGCCCCCTTATGAACGAGCAGTACTTC	CATSKQGPLMNEQYF	NA	TRBV15	NA	TRBJ2-7
TGCGCCAGCAGCCAGGGGACAGAAGACAACTATGGCTACACCTTC	CASSQGTEDNYGYTF	NA	TRBV4-1	TRBD1	TRBJ1-2
TGCAGTGCCCCAGGCGCGGGACCCGCCAACGTCCTGACTTTC	CSAPGAGPANVLTF	few	TRBV20-1	NA	TRBJ2-6
TGCAGCGCTGACGGGGGCACAGATACGCAGTATTTT	CSADGGTDTQYF	many	TRBV29-1	NA	TRBJ2-3
TGTGCCAGCAGCTCGAACACGCAACTAGCGGGAGGCTACAATGAGCAGTTCTTC	CASSSNTQLAGGYNEQFF	NA	TRBV28	TRBD2	TRBJ2-1
TGTGCCAGCAGTTACGTGAGGACCGGCGAGCAGTACTTC	CASSYVRTGEQYF	few	TRBV6-5	NA	TRBJ2-7
TGTGCCAGCAGCTTAGTCGGATTGGTAGCGGGGGCCCAAGAGACCCAGTACTTC	CASSLVGLVAGAQETQYF	few	TRBV7-9	TRBD2	TRBJ2-5
TGCAGTGCCATTCCCACGGGGAAAGGCAATGAGCAGTTCTTC	CSAIPTGKGNEQFF	NA	TRBV20-1	NA	TRBJ2-1
TGTGCCAGCAGGCCGACTAGTTTCCATGAGCAGTTCTTC	CASRPTSFHEQFF	NA	TRBV6-6	NA	TRBJ2-1
TGCAGCGCCTTTCCGGGACTAGCGGGAGGGCCCAATGAGCAGTTCTTC	CSAFPGLAGGPNEQFF	many	TRBV29-1	TRBD2	TRBJ2-1
TGCGCCAGCAGCCAAAGGGGCTATCGAGGGCACAATGAGCAGTTCTTC	CASSQRGYRGHNEQFF	few	TRBV5-1	NA	TRBJ2-1
TGTGCCAGCATGACTGGAGGAGATACGCAGTATTTT	CASMTGGDTQYF	NA	TRBV6-6	NA	TRBJ2-3
TGCGCCAGCAGCTTGGATGGCAGGGCCGACGGCTACACCTTC	CASSLDGRADGYTF	NA	TRBV5-1	NA	TRBJ1-2
TGTGCCAGCAGTCAGGAAATGGGACAGGCCTATGGCTACACCTTC	CASSQEMGQAYGYTF	NA	TRBV6-4	TRBD1	TRBJ1-2
TGTGCCAGCACCCAACACCTGCGAAACAATGAGCAGTACTTC	CASTQHLRNNEQYF	NA	TRBV3-1	NA	TRBJ2-5
TGTGCCAGCAGCGGCGGGAGGGCCGTAGAGACCCAGTACTTC	CASSGGRAVETQYF	NA	TRBV2	TRBD2	TRBJ2-5
TGTGCCAGCAGGAACCGGGACAGTCGTAATGAAAAACTGTTTTTT	CASRNRDSRNEKLFF	few	TRBV6-6	TRBD1	TRBJ1-4
TGTGCCAGCAGCGGAATGACAGTGAAACCTCGTGCCAATTATGGCTACACCTTC	CASSGMTVKPRANYGYTF	few	TRBV7-9	NA	TRBJ1-2
TGCAGTGCTAGAGCCCCCCTAACTAGTTCACCCCTCCACTTT	CSARAPLTSSPLHF	few	TRBV20-1	NA	TRBJ1-6
TGTGCCAGCAAACACGGGAGCCGCGACTACGGGCAGTACTTC	CASKHGSRDYGQYF	NA	TRBV27	NA	TRBJ2-7
TGTGCCAGCAGCTTAACACACACAGATACGCAGTATTTT	CASSLTHTDTQYF	many	TRBV7-9	NA	TRBJ2-3
TGTGCCAGCCCCCCGAAGTGCACAGGAACCTACGAGCAGTACTTC	CASPPKCTGTYEQYF	few	TRBV21-1	NA	TRBJ2-7
TGCAGTGCTACCCCCGGGACAGGGGGCGCAGCTAGGTACGAGCAGTACTTC	CSATPGTGGAARYEQYF	NA	TRBV20-1	TRBD1	TRBJ2-7
TGCAGTGCTAGAGTTTTGGACAGCAATGGCTACACCTTC	CSARVLDSNGYTF	NA	TRBV20-1	NA	TRBJ1-2
TGTGCCAGCAGTCATCCGGGTGAAGCTTTCTTT	CASSHPGEAFF	NA	TRBV12-3/TRBV12-4	NA	TRBJ1-1